This is a list of T cell receptor beta chains from one sample in a study of cytomegalovirus exposure and HLA in healthy donors. The repertoire was sequenced with immunoSEQ multiplex PCR; TCRdb's copy has only in-frame clones and lacks some. Of around 91,000 clones in the sample, 86% were seen once. The specimen sequenced was PBMCs. The receptor set was obtained from a man aged 30 to 39 in good health and CMV-seropositive. Each CDR3 is given with its conserved first and last residue. D genes are given only for firm matches. Expanded clones are given a class, and other clones once, few, many or no size at all.

J,D,V,size,CDR3,DNA
TRBJ2-7,TRBD2,TRBV28,-,CASSFGGTRAYEQYF,TGTGCCAGCAGTTTCGGCGGGACTAGGGCCTACGAGCAGTACTTC
TRBJ2-3,TRBD2,TRBV19,once,CATRGLAGADTQYF,TGTGCCACCCGCGGGCTAGCGGGAGCAGATACGCAGTATTTT
TRBJ2-1,TRBD1,TRBV5-6,-,CASSLWTGTYNEQFF,TGTGCCAGCAGCTTGTGGACAGGGACCTACAATGAGCAGTTCTTC
TRBJ2-1,-,TRBV4-1,-,CASSLAGPHEQFF,TGCGCCAGCAGCCTCGCGGGACCTCATGAGCAGTTCTTC
TRBJ2-1,-,TRBV27,-,CASSFSGYNEQFF,TGTGCCAGCAGTTTCTCCGGGTACAATGAGCAGTTCTTC
TRBJ2-2,-,TRBV18,-,CASSPGGKAGELFF,TGTGCCAGCTCACCAGGGGGCAAGGCCGGGGAGCTGTTTTTT
TRBJ2-1,-,TRBV6-1,-,CASSPGFGQFF,TGTGCCAGCAGCCCAGGGTTTGGGCAGTTCTTC
TRBJ1-2,TRBD1,TRBV6-5,-,CASSTRSGGVYGYTF,TGTGCCAGCAGTACCAGATCAGGGGGCGTCTATGGCTACACCTTC
TRBJ2-6,TRBD1,TRBV28,-,CASSSAGGLLNSGANVLTF,TGTGCCAGCAGTTCGGCAGGGGGCTTACTAAACTCTGGGGCCAACGTCCTGACTTTC
TRBJ1-1,-,TRBV28,-,CASSFARGTEAFF,TGTGCCAGCAGTTTTGCCCGCGGCACTGAAGCTTTCTTT
TRBJ2-3,TRBD1,TRBV19,-,CASITTGGTDTQYF,TGTGCCAGTATCACGACAGGGGGGACAGATACGCAGTATTTT
TRBJ2-7,TRBD1,TRBV19,-,CASSIGTGSSYEQYF,TGTGCCAGTAGTATCGGGACAGGGAGCTCCTACGAGCAGTACTTC
TRBJ2-7,TRBD1,TRBV7-6,-,CASSLHPGQTYEQYF,TGTGCCAGCAGTCTACACCCGGGACAGACCTACGAGCAGTACTTC
TRBJ2-3,TRBD1,TRBV19,-,CASSISPGTGVDTQYF,TGTGCCAGTAGTATTTCTCCCGGGACAGGGGTAGATACGCAGTATTTT
TRBJ2-4,TRBD2,TRBV13,-,CASSLLAGEGWAKNIQYF,TGTGCCAGCAGCTTACTAGCGGGAGAAGGTTGGGCCAAAAACATTCAGTACTTC
TRBJ2-7,-,TRBV5-4,-,CASSLPGKTYEQYF,TGTGCCAGCAGCTTGCCAGGGAAAACCTACGAGCAGTACTTC
TRBJ2-1,TRBD2,TRBV5-4,few,CASSLGARLARYNEQFF,TGTGCCAGCAGCTTAGGGGCCCGACTAGCCCGTTACAATGAGCAGTTCTTC
TRBJ1-1,-,TRBV2,-,CASRVQGENTEAFF,TGTGCCAGCAGGGTACAGGGAGAGAACACTGAAGCTTTCTTT
TRBJ2-5,TRBD1,TRBV19,-,CASSAPPGTGLGTQYF,TGTGCCAGTAGTGCACCCCCCGGGACAGGGTTGGGGACCCAGTACTTC
TRBJ2-7,-,TRBV6-1,-,CASTPLDSSSYEQYF,TGTGCCAGCACCCCCTTGGACAGCAGCTCCTACGAGCAGTACTTC
TRBJ2-1,TRBD2,TRBV6-4,-,CASSELAGAGSNEQFF,TGTGCCAGCAGTGAGTTAGCGGGAGCCGGGAGCAATGAGCAGTTCTTC
TRBJ2-5,TRBD1,TRBV5-4,-,CASSLGQGFGQETQYF,TGTGCCAGCAGCTTGGGACAGGGATTCGGCCAAGAGACCCAGTACTTC
TRBJ2-3,TRBD2,TRBV7-3,-,CASSLTSVAGADTQYF,TGTGCCAGCAGCTTAACGAGCGTAGCGGGAGCAGATACGCAGTATTTT
TRBJ2-3,TRBD2,TRBV5-1,-,CASSLGSGMGTDTQYF,TGCGCCAGCAGCTTGGGGAGCGGGATGGGCACAGATACGCAGTATTTT
TRBJ1-2,-,TRBV27,-,CASSLWGGSYGYTF,TGTGCCAGCAGTTTATGGGGGGGGTCTTATGGCTACACCTTC
TRBJ1-3,-,TRBV2,-,CASSERGATIYF,TGTGCCAGCAGTGAACGGGGGGCCACCATATATTTT
TRBJ2-7,-,TRBV10-3,-,CAISKIEVEQYF,TGTGCCATCAGCAAAATCGAGGTTGAGCAGTACTTC
TRBJ1-3,-,TRBV18,-,CASSPPAGAGNTIYF,TGTGCCAGCTCACCACCAGCAGGGGCTGGAAACACCATATATTTT
TRBJ1-5,TRBD1,TRBV6-1,-,CASSERIGTGFSNQPQHF,TGTGCCAGCAGTGAAAGGATCGGGACAGGGTTTAGCAATCAGCCCCAGCATTTT
TRBJ1-1,-,TRBV30,-,CAWSLDTNTEAFF,TGTGCCTGGAGCTTGGACACGAACACTGAAGCTTTCTTT
TRBJ1-5,TRBD1,TRBV7-2,-,CASSFVGTASNQPQHF,TGTGCCAGCAGCTTTGTGGGGACAGCAAGCAATCAGCCCCAGCATTTT
TRBJ2-1,TRBD1,TRBV15,few,CATSRDHTQGSGYNEQFF,TGTGCCACCAGCAGAGATCATACACAGGGGTCGGGCTACAATGAGCAGTTCTTC
TRBJ1-1,TRBD1,TRBV5-4,-,CASSTPVQGETEAFF,TGTGCCAGCAGCACGCCCGTACAGGGGGAGACTGAAGCTTTCTTT
TRBJ1-4,-,TRBV30,-,CAWSKVVGAEKLFF,TGTGCCTGGAGTAAGGTAGTAGGGGCGGAAAAACTGTTTTTT
TRBJ1-2,TRBD1,TRBV7-6,-,CASTPGTGRYGYTF,TGTGCCAGCACCCCAGGGACAGGGCGCTATGGCTACACCTTC
TRBJ2-7,TRBD2,TRBV5-5,-,CASSRTSGVPDEQYF,TGTGCCAGCAGCCGAACTAGCGGGGTCCCCGACGAGCAGTACTTC
TRBJ1-2,TRBD1,TRBV27,-,CASSFRRGTDNGYTF,TGTGCCAGCAGTTTCAGACGTGGGACAGATAATGGCTACACCTTC